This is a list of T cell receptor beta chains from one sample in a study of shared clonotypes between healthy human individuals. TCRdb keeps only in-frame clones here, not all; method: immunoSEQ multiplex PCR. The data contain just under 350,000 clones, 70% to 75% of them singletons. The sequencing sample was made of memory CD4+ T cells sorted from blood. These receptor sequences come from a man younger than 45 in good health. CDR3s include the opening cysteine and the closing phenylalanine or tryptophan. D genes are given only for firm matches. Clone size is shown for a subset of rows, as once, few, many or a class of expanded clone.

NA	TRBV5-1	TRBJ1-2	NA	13	TGCGCCAGCAGCTTGGCCGGACAGTTGGGCTACACCTTC	CASSLAGQLGYTF
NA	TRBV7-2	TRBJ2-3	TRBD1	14	TGTGCCAGCAGCTTACAGGGGGCATCAGATACGCAGTATTTT	CASSLQGASDTQYF
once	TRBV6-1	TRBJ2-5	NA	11	TGTGCCACCTGTCCCCTTGAGACCCAGTACTTC	CATCPLETQYF
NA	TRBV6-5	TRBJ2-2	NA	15	TGTGCCAGCAGTTTCCGATGGGGGCGCACCGGGGAGCTGTTTTTT	CASSFRWGRTGELFF
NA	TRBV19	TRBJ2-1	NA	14	TGTGCCAGTAGTCGGGACTCAGCCTACAATGAGCAGTTCTTC	CASSRDSAYNEQFF
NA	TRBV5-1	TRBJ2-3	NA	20	TGCGCCAGCAGCCCGCGCCCTCCCGTACCTGGCCTCCCTGTTACAGATACGCAGTATTTT	CASSPRPPVPGLPVTDTQYF
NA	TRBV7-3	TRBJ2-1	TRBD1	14	TGTGCCAGCAGCAATGGACAGGGGTCCAATGAGCAGTTCTTC	CASSNGQGSNEQFF
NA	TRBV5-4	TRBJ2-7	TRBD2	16	TGTGCCAGCAGCTTGGGGGCTAGCGGGGGCTCCTACGAGCAGTACTTC	CASSLGASGGSYEQYF
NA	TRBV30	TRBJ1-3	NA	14	TGTGCCTGGAGTGTGGGGCTCTCTGGAAACACCATATATTTT	CAWSVGLSGNTIYF
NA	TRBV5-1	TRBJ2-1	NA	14	TGCGCCAGCAGCTTGGTCCCTGACATCAATGAGCAGTTCTTC	CASSLVPDINEQFF
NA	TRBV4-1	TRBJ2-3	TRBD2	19	TGCGCCAGCAGCCACACCGGGACTAGCGGGAGGACAAGCACAGATACGCAGTATTTT	CASSHTGTSGRTSTDTQYF
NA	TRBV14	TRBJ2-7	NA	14	TGTGCCAGCAGCCAAGGGTTAGGAGGAGGGGTGAAGTACTTC	CASSQGLGGGVKYF
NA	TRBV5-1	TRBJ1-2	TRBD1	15	TGCGCCAGCAGCTTGGTAGGACAGGTCGCATATGAGTTCACCTTC	CASSLVGQVAYEFTF
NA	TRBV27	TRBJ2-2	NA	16	TGTGCCAGCAGTTTACGTGGAGGGACGAACACCGGGGAGCTGTTTTTT	CASSLRGGTNTGELFF
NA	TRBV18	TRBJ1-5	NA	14	TGTGCCAGCTCACCCGAGGGGTACAGCCAGCCCCAGCATTTT	CASSPEGYSQPQHF